This T cell receptor (beta chain) was sequenced during a study of T cells after yellow fever vaccination. Findings of the study overall: There was a possibility that FACS-sorted repertoires contained abundant clonotypes contaminating from the bulk population. It was a small share of clonotypes that appeared in both CD4 and CD8 compartments.

On this clonotype itself: Its antigen is still unknown.

V was cut by 5 bases and J by 3 bases, with 17 bases left in between. This CDR3 has 16 residues. Germline loops: CDR1 SGHVS, CDR2 FQNEAQ. MiXCR was run by TCRdb on the 5' RACE reads, yielding one entry per CDR3 protein. Of about 300,000 distinct CDR3 sequences detected, about 10% appear once; the ten largest clones hold around 3.1%. The genes are TRBV7-8 and TRBJ2-1; D uncertain. The sequence derives from a man between 18 and 29 years old who received the YFV17D yellow fever vaccine. The sequences come from CD4+ T cells sorted from PBMCs, collected 5 days after the yellow fever booster vaccination. This chain's CDR3 is CASSPRRPVGYNEQFF. The CDR3 DNA reads TGTGCCAGCAGCCCTCGTAGACCGGTAGGCTACAATGAGCAGTTCTTC. The whole variable domain, remainder taken from reference TRBV7-8 and TRBJ2-1, is GAGVSQSPRYKVAKRGQDVALRCDPISGHVSLFWYQQALGQGPEFLTYFQNEAQLDKSGLPSDRFFAERPEGSVSTLKIQRTQQEDSAVYLCASSPRRPVGYNEQFFGPGTRLTVL.